The 9 T cell receptor beta chains below come from one sample, sequenced in a study of T cells in narcolepsy. Only in-frame clones appear in the TCRdb table, and some are missing; sequencing was by immunoSEQ multiplex PCR. The repertoire consists of just over 20,000 clones, with about 92% occurring once and the leading ten covering 0.9% to 1.2%. The sequenced material came from CD45RA- memory CD4+ T cells from PBMCs. These receptor sequences come from a human donor with narcolepsy.

This chain connects TRBV28 to TRBJ2-7; D could derive from TRBD1 or TRBD2 (5 bases each). Trimming shortened V by 7 bases and J by 2 bases, and 9 bases separated the two germline ends. Germline V CDR1 and CDR2: MDHEN, SYDVKM. There are 12 residues in the CDR3. CDR3: CASTLGAYEQYF. For the CDR3, the DNA is TGTGCCAGCACTTTGGGGGCCTACGAGCAGTACTTC.

The rearrangement links TRBV5-4 to TRBJ2-1; 8 bases are shared with TRBD2. Losses at the gene ends were 4 bases for V and 8 bases for J; bases not matched to a gene: 8. This CDR3 is built from 14 residues. Germline values: CDR1 SGHNT, CDR2 YYREEE (reference sequence). In DNA, the CDR3 is TGTGCCAGCAGCCAGTCCGGGACTAGGTATGAGCAGTTCTTC. Its translation is CASSQSGTRYEQFF.

This sequence joins TRBV6-1 and TRBJ2-1; 7 bases align to TRBD1. This CDR3 contains 15 residues. V gave up 6 bases and J gave up 1 base; unmatched junction bases: 6. CDR1 and CDR2 (germline): MNHNS, SASEGT. In DNA form, the CDR3 reads TGTGCCAGCAGATACAGGGGAATTTCCTACAATGAGCAGTTCTTC. Translation gives CASRYRGISYNEQFF.

With respect to this clone: This same CDR3 is encoded by further DNA sequences in the sample. The V call is TRBV30, the J call TRBJ2-7, with D perhaps TRBD1 (8 bases). This CDR3 contains 17 residues. Germline-derived CDR1 and CDR2 are GTSNPN and SVGIG (reference sequence). Trimming stripped 3 bases from V and 4 bases from J, with 25 bases between. The CDR3 nucleotides read TGTGCCTGGAGGGGGGGGCAGGGGGCGCAGGGGGGGTACGAGCAGTACTTC. Protein product: CAWRGGQGAQGGYEQYF.

The gene calls are TRBV19 and TRBJ1-1, with 7 bases aligning to TRBD1. The CDR3 sequence is 14 residues long. Unmatched junction bases numbered 4, after V lost 4 bases and J lost 2 bases. CDR1 and CDR2 from the germline V gene are LNHDA and SQIVND (reference sequence). CDR3: CASSRQGRNTEAFF. The DNA of the CDR3 is TGTGCCAGTAGTAGACAGGGCCGTAACACTGAAGCTTTCTTT.

V and J are TRBV18 and TRBJ2-7; 7 positions agree with TRBD1. The CDR3 runs to 12 residues. Germline V CDR1 and CDR2: KGHSH, LQKENI. J was trimmed by 5 bases and V by 4 bases; bases with no gene match: 2. The CDR3 DNA is TGTGCCAGCTCACTAGACAGGGACGAGCAGTACTTC. It yields the protein CASSLDRDEQYF.

This sequence joins TRBV5-1 and TRBJ1-2; possible D gene TRBD1, 6 bases. CDR1 and CDR2 from the germline V gene are SGHRS and YFSETQ. The CDR3 has 16 amino acids. Trimming took off 5 bases at V and 1 base at J, with 18 bases between the two ends. CDR3 coding DNA: TGCGCCAGCAGTTATGGATGGGGGGCGCTTAACTATGGCTACACCTTC. Residues: CASSYGWGALNYGYTF.

The chain joins TRBV6-5 to TRBJ2-7, with D maybe TRBD2 (5 bases). Trimming cost V 6 bases and J 2 bases, with 11 bases left between them. The CDR3 is 13 amino acids. Looked up from germline, CDR1 is MNHEY and CDR2 is SVGAGI. The CDR3 here is CASSREVAYEQYF. The CDR3 DNA reads TGTGCCAGCAGCCGGGAAGTCGCCTACGAGCAGTACTTC.

The rearrangement uses TRBV7-2 and TRBJ2-1; TRBD2 agrees at 8 bases. This CDR3 has 16 amino acids. CDR1 and CDR2 from the germline V gene are SGHTA and FQGNSA. The trim removed 4 bases at V and 8 bases at J, leaving 13 bases unmatched. The CDR3 nucleotides read TGTGCCAGCAGCTCTCAAGGGACTAGTCCTCCGCATGAGCAGTTCTTC. Protein product: CASSSQGTSPPHEQFF.